This T cell receptor (beta chain) was identified in a study of T cell changes during pregnancy in multiple sclerosis. Profiling relied on immunoSEQ multiplex PCR, and the TCRdb table lists in-frame clones only, not all of them. The table has about 76,000 clones, around 93% seen once. This receptor was taken from a female donor with multiple sclerosis, enrolled in a pregnancy study. The sample in question was peripheral blood, obtained in the second trimester of pregnancy.

The CDR3 loop is CASRAASTDTQYF. The CDR3 DNA follows: TGTGCCAGCAGGGCTGCTAGCACAGATACGCAGTATTTT. The chain carries TRBV6-1 and TRBJ2-3; D not resolved. Germline CDR1 MNHNS, CDR2 SASEGT. The CDR3 has 13 amino acids. The V end lost 6 bases, the J end lost 0 bases, and 7 bases lay between the germline ends.